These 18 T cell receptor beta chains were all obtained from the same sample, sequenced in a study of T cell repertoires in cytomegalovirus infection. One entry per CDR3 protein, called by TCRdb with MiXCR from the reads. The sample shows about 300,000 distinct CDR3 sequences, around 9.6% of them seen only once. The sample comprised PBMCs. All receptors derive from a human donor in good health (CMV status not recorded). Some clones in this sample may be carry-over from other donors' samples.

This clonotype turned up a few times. The DNA of the CDR3 is TGTGCCAGCAGTGAGGCCCTAACTAGCACAGATACGCAGTATTTT. Its protein is CASSEALTSTDTQYF. The chain joins TRBV2 to TRBJ2-3; D gene ambiguous. The V and J ends lost 3 bases and 0 bases respectively, with 10 bases between them. The CDR3 length is 15 residues. Germline values: CDR1 SNHLY, CDR2 FYNNEI.

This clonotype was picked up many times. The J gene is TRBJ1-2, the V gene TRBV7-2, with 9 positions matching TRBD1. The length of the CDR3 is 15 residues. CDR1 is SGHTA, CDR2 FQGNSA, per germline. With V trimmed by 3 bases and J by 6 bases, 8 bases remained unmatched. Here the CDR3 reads CASSFGTGIFNGYTF. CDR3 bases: TGTGCCAGCAGCTTCGGGACAGGGATCTTCAATGGCTACACCTTC.

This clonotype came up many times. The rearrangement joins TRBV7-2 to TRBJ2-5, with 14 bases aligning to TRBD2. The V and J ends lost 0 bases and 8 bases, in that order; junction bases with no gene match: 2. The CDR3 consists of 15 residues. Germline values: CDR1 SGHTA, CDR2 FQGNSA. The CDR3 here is CASSLATSGGATQYF. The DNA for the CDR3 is TGTGCCAGCAGCTTAGCGACTAGCGGGGGGGCAACCCAGTACTTC.

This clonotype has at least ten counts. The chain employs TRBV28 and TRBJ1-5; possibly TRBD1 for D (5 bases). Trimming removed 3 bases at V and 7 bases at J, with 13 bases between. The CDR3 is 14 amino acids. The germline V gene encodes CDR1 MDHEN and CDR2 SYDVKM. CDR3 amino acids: CASSFLRGGQPQHF. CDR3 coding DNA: TGTGCCAGCAGTTTTTTAAGGGGCGGGCAGCCCCAGCATTTT. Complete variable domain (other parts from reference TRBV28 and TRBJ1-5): DVKVTQSSRYLVKRTGEKVFLECVQDMDHENMFWYRQDPGLGLRLIYFSYDVKMKEKGDIPEGYSVSREKKERFSLILESASTNQTSMYLCASSFLRGGQPQHFGDGTRLSIL.

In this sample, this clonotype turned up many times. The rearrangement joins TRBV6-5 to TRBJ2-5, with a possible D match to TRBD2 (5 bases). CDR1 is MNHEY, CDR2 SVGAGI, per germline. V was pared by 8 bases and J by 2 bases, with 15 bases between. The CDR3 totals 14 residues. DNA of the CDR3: TGTGCCAGCCGGATGAGCGGCCCTCAAGAGACCCAGTACTTC. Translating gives CASRMSGPQETQYF.

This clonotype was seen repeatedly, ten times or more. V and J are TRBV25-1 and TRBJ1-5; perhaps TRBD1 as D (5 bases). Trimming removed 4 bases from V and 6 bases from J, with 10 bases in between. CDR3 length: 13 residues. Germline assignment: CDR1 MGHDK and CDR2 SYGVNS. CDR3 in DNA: TGTGCCAGCAGTGTAGGGGCTGGTCAGCCCCAGCATTTT. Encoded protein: CASSVGAGQPQHF.

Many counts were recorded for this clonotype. The CDR3 is CSATLPQETQYF. CDR3 in DNA: TGCAGTGCTACTCTTCCCCAAGAGACCCAGTACTTC. The chain recombines TRBV20-1 with TRBJ2-5; D is unclear. Trimming shortened V by 4 bases and J by 1 base, and 7 bases separated the two germline ends. The germline V gene has CDR1 DFQATT and CDR2 SNEGSKA (reference sequence). The CDR3 length is 12 residues.

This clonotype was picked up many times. The CDR3 is CASSYPQGLAGGQQETQYF. CDR3 sequence (DNA): TGTGCCAGCAGTTACCCGCAGGGACTAGCGGGGGGGCAACAAGAGACCCAGTACTTC. V and J are TRBV6-2 or TRBV6-3 and TRBJ2-5, with 16 bases identical to TRBD2. Germline CDR1 and CDR2: MNHEY and SVGEGT. The V and J ends lost 2 bases and 2 bases, in that order; junction bases with no gene match: 8. The CDR3 sequence is 19 residues long.

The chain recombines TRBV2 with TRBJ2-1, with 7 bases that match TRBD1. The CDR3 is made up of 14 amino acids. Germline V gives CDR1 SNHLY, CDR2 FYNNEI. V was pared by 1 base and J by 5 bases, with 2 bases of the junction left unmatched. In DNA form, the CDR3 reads TGTGCCAGCAGTGAAGGACAGGGAAACAATGAGCAGTTCTTC. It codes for CASSEGQGNNEQFF. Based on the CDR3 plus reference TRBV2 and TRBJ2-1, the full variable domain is EPEVTQTPSHQVTQMGQEVILRCVPISNHLYFYWYRQILGQKVEFLVSFYNNEISEKSEIFDDQFSVERPDGSNFTLKIRSTKLEDSAMYFCASSEGQGNNEQFFGPGTRLTVL.

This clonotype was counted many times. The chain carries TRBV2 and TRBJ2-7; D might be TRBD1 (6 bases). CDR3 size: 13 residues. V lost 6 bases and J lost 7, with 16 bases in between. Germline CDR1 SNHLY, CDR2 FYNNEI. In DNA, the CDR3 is TGTGCCAGCAGCTCCCTCATGAGGGGGGAGCAGTACTTC. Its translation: CASSSLMRGEQYF.

In DNA, the CDR3 is TGTGCCAGCAGCTTAGAAGGACCGACAAAGGAAAAACTGTTTTTT. Its translation is CASSLEGPTKEKLFF. The genes are TRBV7-9 and TRBJ1-4, with unresolved D. The germline gives CDR1 SEHNR, CDR2 FQNEAQ (reference sequence). CDR3 length: 15 residues. Deletions cut 1 base from V and 8 bases from J, with 14 bases between.

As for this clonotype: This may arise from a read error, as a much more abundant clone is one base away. Written as DNA, the CDR3 is TGCAGTGCTAGCCGAGCGGGGGGTCTGGATGAGCAGTTCTTC. It translates to CSASRAGGLDEQFF. The chain combines TRBV20-1 with TRBJ2-1; 9 bases are shared with TRBD2. There are 14 residues in the CDR3. The V gene end was trimmed by 3 bases and the J gene end by 8 bases; junction bases not matched to a gene: 8. Germline CDR1 is DFQATT and CDR2 is SNEGSKA (reference sequence).

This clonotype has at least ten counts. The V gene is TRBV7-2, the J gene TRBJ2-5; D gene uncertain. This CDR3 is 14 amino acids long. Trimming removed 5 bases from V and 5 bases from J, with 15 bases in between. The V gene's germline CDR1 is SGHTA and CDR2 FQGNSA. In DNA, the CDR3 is TGTGCCAGCAGCCTTGAGGTTAGGTTGGAGACCCAGTACTTC. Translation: CASSLEVRLETQYF.

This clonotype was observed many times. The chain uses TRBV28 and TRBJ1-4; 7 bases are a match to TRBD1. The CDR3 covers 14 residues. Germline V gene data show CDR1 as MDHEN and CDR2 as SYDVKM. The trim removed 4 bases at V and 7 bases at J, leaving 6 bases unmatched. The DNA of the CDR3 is TGTGCCAGCAGTTCCGCAGGGGGAGGTGAAAAACTGTTTTTT. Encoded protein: CASSSAGGGEKLFF.

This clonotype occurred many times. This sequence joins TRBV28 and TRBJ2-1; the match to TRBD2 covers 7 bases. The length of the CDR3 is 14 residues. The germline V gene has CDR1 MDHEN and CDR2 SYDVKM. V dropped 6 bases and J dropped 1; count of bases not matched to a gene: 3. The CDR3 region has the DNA TGTGCCAGCAGCGAAGCGGGATCCTACAATGAGCAGTTCTTC. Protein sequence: CASSEAGSYNEQFF. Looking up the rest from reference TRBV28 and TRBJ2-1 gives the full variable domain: DVKVTQSSRYLVKRTGEKVFLECVQDMDHENMFWYRQDPGLGLRLIYFSYDVKMKEKGDIPEGYSVSREKKERFSLILESASTNQTSMYLCASSEAGSYNEQFFGPGTRLTVL.

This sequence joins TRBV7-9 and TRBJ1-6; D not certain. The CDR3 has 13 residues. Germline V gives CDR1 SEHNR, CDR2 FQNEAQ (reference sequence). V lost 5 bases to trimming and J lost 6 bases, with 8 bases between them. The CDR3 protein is CASSREGNSPLHF. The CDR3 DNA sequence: TGTGCCAGCAGCAGAGAGGGTAATTCACCCCTCCACTTT.

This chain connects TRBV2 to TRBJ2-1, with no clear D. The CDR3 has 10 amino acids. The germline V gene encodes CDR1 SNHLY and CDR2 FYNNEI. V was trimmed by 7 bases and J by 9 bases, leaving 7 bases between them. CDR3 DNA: TGTGCCAGCACCAAGAGTGAGCAGTTCTTC. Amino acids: CASTKSEQFF.

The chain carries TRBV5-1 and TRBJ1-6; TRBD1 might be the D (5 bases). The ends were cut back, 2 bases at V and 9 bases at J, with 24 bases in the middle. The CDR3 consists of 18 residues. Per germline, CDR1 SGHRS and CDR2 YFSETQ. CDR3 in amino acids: CASSLRSGTSYHSSPLHF. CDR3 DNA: TGCGCCAGCAGCTTACGATCCGGGACCTCCTACCACAGTTCACCCCTCCACTTT.